Here is one TCR beta chain with its context. Its antigen is not known. Trimming removed 7 bases from V and 3 bases from J, with 9 bases in between. The CDR3 contains 13 residues. Germline V gene sequence: CDR1 SNHLY, CDR2 FYNNEI. The sample comes from a study of CD8 T cells in ankylosing spondylitis. Study observations and caveats: Prior work had noted some motif variants in reactive arthritis blood and synovial fluid. Reportedly, matched ankylosing spondylitis synovial fluid was significantly enriched for disease-linked clones. CD8+ cells made up the disease-linked clones, which were relatively rare in peripheral blood.

TCR beta libraries were made by quantitative 5'-RACE with molecular barcodes. TCRdb fed the 5' RACE reads into MiXCR, producing one record per CDR3 protein. Among 150,000 or so distinct CDR3 sequences, 9.8% were seen once, and the ten largest hold about 15%. The sequence derives from a female donor with ankylosing spondylitis or in good health (not recorded which). The sample consisted of blood, either unsorted or a sorted T cell fraction (not recorded which). This chain links TRBV2 with TRBJ2-2; tentatively, D is TRBD1 (6 bases). The CDR3 coding sequence is TGTGCCAGCACCGGGACATACACCGGGGAGCTGTTTTTT. This encodes CASTGTYTGELFF.